Listed below are T cell receptor beta chains from one sample, sequenced in a study of blood T cell repertoires in COVID-19. Clones were sequenced by immunoSEQ multiplex PCR, and TCRdb holds only the in-frame ones, with some missing. The data contain some 160,000 clones, roughly 90% of them singletons. Sequencing was performed on PBMCs or T cells enriched from blood (not recorded which). The receptors shown here come from a woman aged 45-65 years who had recovered from COVID-19. CDR3s include the opening cysteine and the closing phenylalanine or tryptophan. Each record gives: V gene, J gene, CDR3 protein.

TRBV19	TRBJ2-7	CASSIVSGGTLDAEQYF
TRBV20-1	TRBJ1-5	CSASRDTNQPQHF
TRBV19	TRBJ2-7	CASSPDGNLYEQYF
TRBV19	TRBJ1-5	CASSRSYSNQPQHF
TRBV24-1	TRBJ2-7	CATSDPPRTPPGQQYF
TRBV18	TRBJ1-6	CASSPDRGKNGPLHF
TRBV7-2	TRBJ2-7	CASSLGTGNYEQYF
TRBV7-9	TRBJ2-1	CASSPRTSGGGRGEQFF
TRBV5-4	TRBJ1-2	CASSFWTGYYGYTF
TRBV7-2	TRBJ2-3	CASSKEAADTQYF
TRBV5-6	TRBJ1-2	CASSRNRIGYTF
TRBV2	TRBJ2-2	CASSERLITGELFF
TRBV7-2	TRBJ2-7	CASSAVGTGFGTTTYEQYF
TRBV5-1	TRBJ2-6	CASSPGGANVLTF
TRBV5-1	TRBJ2-1	CASSLGLLEGNEQFF
TRBV9	TRBJ1-2	CASSAAQGAGGYTF
TRBV2	TRBJ1-4	CASRATGAIEKLFF
TRBV2	TRBJ2-1	CASRRLAGGSINEQFF
TRBV7-2	TRBJ1-4	CASSSRPTGEKLFF
TRBV2	TRBJ2-1	CASSVSSGGISSYNEQFF